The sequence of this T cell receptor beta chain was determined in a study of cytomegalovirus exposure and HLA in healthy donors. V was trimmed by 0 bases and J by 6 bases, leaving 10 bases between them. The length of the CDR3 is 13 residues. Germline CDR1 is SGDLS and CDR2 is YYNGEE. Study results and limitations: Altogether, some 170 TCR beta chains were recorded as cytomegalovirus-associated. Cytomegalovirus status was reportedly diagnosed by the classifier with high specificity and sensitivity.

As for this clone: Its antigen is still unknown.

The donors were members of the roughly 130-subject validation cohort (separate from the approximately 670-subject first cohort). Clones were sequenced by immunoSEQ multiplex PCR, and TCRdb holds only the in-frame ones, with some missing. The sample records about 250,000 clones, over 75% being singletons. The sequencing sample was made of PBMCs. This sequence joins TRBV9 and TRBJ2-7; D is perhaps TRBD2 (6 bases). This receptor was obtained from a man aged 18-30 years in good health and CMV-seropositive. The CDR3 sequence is CASSVVEGGEQYF. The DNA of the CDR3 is TGTGCCAGCAGCGTAGTGGAGGGAGGCGAGCAGTACTTC.